This is a list of T cell receptor beta chains from one sample in a study of identical twins. TCRdb called the 5' RACE reads again in MiXCR, with one record for every CDR3 protein. This table has some 1,700,000 distinct CDR3 sequences, more than 30% appearing once. Sequencing used cord blood. The receptors shown here come from a newborn girl in good health. The CDR3 runs from the conserved cysteine through the conserved F or W.

TRBV27	TRBJ1-5	CASSLSPRHSQPQHF
TRBV29-1	TRBJ2-7	CSALLGEQYF
TRBV20-1	TRBJ2-1	CSASRIGTYNNEQFF
TRBV20-1	TRBJ1-1	CSASPGAKTEAFF
TRBV7-9	TRBJ2-2	CASSLASGTLNTGELFF
TRBV2	TRBJ2-7	CASRRQLSYEQYF
TRBV6-6	TRBJ2-5	CASSYRKQGRGQETQYF
TRBV27	TRBJ1-5	CASSLALQGNQPQHF
TRBV3-1	TRBJ1-5	CASSHEPMGQPQHF
TRBV12-3/TRBV12-4	TRBJ2-1	CARIGGLVYNEQFF
TRBV30	TRBJ1-1	CAWSVLAPMNTEAFF
TRBV20-1	TRBJ1-1	CSVHDRALGAFF
TRBV7-7	TRBJ2-7	CASSLGPDSSYEQYF
TRBV12-3/TRBV12-4	TRBJ2-7	CASSLGRSGDYEQYF
TRBV7-6	TRBJ1-2	CASSFKSHYGYTF
TRBV2	TRBJ2-1	CASRSKGQVFYNEQFF
TRBV2	TRBJ2-1	CASSGRDRGTNEQFF
TRBV29-1	TRBJ2-1	CSVVPGQGYNEQFF
TRBV12-3/TRBV12-4	TRBJ2-2	CASRSGTTTGELFF
TRBV9	TRBJ2-2	CASSGGDTGELFF
TRBV20-1	TRBJ1-6	CSARVRTPNSPLHF
TRBV5-1	TRBJ1-4	CASSLVSGAKATNEKLFF
TRBV4-1	NA	CASSPRSSGYNEQYF
TRBV6-2/TRBV6-3	TRBJ1-2	CASSYGGARYGYTF
TRBV27	TRBJ1-2	CASSGQGKDGYTF
TRBV28	TRBJ1-3	CASIGGFSGNTIYF
TRBV27	TRBJ2-3	CASTGVSGSTDTQYF
TRBV7-2	TRBJ2-7	CASSLAGGRTYEQYF
TRBV20-1	TRBJ2-3	CSARDRSSGGTDTQYF
TRBV27	TRBJ2-3	CASSLRPPGLAGGRHTDTQYF
TRBV5-1	TRBJ2-3	CASSSTLDTQYF
TRBV2	TRBJ1-2	CASSVAASYGYTF
TRBV5-5	TRBJ2-1	CASSSSVGSEQFF
TRBV5-4	TRBJ2-3	CASRFGGAGFTDTQYF
TRBV29-1	TRBJ2-5	CSVGQTQETQYF
TRBV12-3/TRBV12-4	TRBJ1-6	CASREGGKGNSPPHF
TRBV4-1	TRBJ1-2	CASTKTGKGGYTF
TRBV7-9	NA	CASSPFRQYHNEQYF
TRBV7-2	NA	CASSLVLGQGHYEQYF
TRBV6-6	TRBJ2-7	CASSYRPPDRPLQYF
TRBV5-1	TRBJ1-2	CASSLSAPGGNYGYTF